This T cell receptor (beta chain) came from a study of blood T cells in healthy people across ages (dated by TCRdb to between 2015 and 2016). Regarding the research as a whole: In model experiments, roughly one uniquely barcoded TCR beta cDNA molecule per two T cells was captured by template switching. Age-related changes in TCR beta repertoire diversity were measured in the study by deep sequencing normalized with unique cDNA molecular identifiers. To avoid experimental bias, donors of different ages were distributed randomly across sequencing lanes. The study analyzed two additional independent replicas of 1 million unique cDNA reads from the same blood draw for two donors, one aged 18 to 30 and one aged 80 or older. The donors were divided into four age groups: young (average roughly 15 years), middle-aged (about 39), aged (around 59) and long-lived (roughly 86).

General study outcomes and caveats: Because the CMV infection status of the donors was unknown, age-related changes in expanded clonotypes may potentially have been confounded. Because profiling used bulk unsorted PBMCs, naive and antigen-experienced compartments could not be compared conclusively. Observed TCR beta diversity correlated strongly with the percentage of naive T cells measured by flow cytometry. Estimates of total diversity based on one million sequenced T cells were considered lower bounds and underestimates. Compared with the aged group, the long-lived group had more naive CD4+ T cells, fewer expanded clones and increased TCR diversity, suggesting age selection. Observed TCR beta diversity per million T cells fell roughly linearly with age, and a significant reduction was already apparent by age roughly 41.

Trimming takes 1 base from V and 0 bases from J, and the germline ends sit 23 bases apart. The germline V gene encodes CDR1 SGHRS and CDR2 YFSETQ. From the cysteine through the phenylalanine, the CDR3 covers 19 amino acids. Only CDR3 DNA is held: 57 bases, read in frame from base 1. Donors were 39 systemically healthy Caucasian individuals from Russia aged roughly 6 to 100 years. Each donor gave 8 to 10 milliliters of peripheral blood, drawn into EDTA-treated Vacutainer tubes. PBMCs were isolated by Ficoll-Paque density-gradient centrifugation, with at least 6.5 million obtained per sample. Trizol reagent was used to extract total RNA from the PBMCs, yielding at least 5.5 micrograms per sample. For every donor, an aliquot of PBMCs went through flow cytometry to measure the percentages of naive CD45RAhigh/CD27high T cells. This clonotype has a handful of counts. There is no known antigen for this receptor. No much larger clone is present one base from it, and per-base qualities are unavailable.

Libraries came from 5' RACE. The sample was run on an Illumina HiSeq 2500. A second roughly 7 to 11 cycle PCR used a sample-barcoded 5' primer and a J-beta primer mix. A template-switch 5' adaptor carrying 12 random nucleotides introduced a unique molecular identifier onto each TCR beta cDNA molecule. Each sample yielded at least 3 million CDR3-containing paired-end reads. First-strand cDNA synthesis was performed from all RNA using the Mint cDNA synthesis kit, with priming by a TRBC-specific oligonucleotide. After uracil-DNA glycosylase treatment, a first 18-cycle PCR used universal primers M1SS and BC2_uni_R on all cDNA. Turning to the authors' computational methods: For normalization, 1 million high-quality reads, each with a distinct molecular identifier, were randomly selected from each sample. Reads sharing molecular identifiers were discarded rather than binned into consensus sequences. MiTCR, set to a Q25 quality threshold and the strictest error-elimination algorithm, was used for CDR3 identification, clonotype clustering and error correction. Lower-bound total TCR beta diversity was estimated with a nonparametric unseen species model using Euler transformation. Starting from the raw public reads, TCRdb applied fastp trimming at Q25, assembled clones with MiXCR and retained in-frame beta chains. Rows with a matching CDR3 protein are joined into one entry that keeps the most common DNA and genes. The V and J calls and clone size come from TCRdb's table, not from the authors' own analysis. The table for this sample lists around 650,000 distinct CDR3 sequences; around 43% of them were counted only once. The ten largest clones take up 30% of the sample.

The sequencing input was blood. The V gene is TRBV5-1 and the J gene is TRBJ2-7, with an unclear D gene assignment. This TCR derives from an older man in good health. The bases read TGCGCCAGCAGCTTGTGGGCCCCACTTACAATAAGAGGCTCCTACGAGCAGTACTTC. This sequence encodes CASSLWAPLTIRGSYEQYF.